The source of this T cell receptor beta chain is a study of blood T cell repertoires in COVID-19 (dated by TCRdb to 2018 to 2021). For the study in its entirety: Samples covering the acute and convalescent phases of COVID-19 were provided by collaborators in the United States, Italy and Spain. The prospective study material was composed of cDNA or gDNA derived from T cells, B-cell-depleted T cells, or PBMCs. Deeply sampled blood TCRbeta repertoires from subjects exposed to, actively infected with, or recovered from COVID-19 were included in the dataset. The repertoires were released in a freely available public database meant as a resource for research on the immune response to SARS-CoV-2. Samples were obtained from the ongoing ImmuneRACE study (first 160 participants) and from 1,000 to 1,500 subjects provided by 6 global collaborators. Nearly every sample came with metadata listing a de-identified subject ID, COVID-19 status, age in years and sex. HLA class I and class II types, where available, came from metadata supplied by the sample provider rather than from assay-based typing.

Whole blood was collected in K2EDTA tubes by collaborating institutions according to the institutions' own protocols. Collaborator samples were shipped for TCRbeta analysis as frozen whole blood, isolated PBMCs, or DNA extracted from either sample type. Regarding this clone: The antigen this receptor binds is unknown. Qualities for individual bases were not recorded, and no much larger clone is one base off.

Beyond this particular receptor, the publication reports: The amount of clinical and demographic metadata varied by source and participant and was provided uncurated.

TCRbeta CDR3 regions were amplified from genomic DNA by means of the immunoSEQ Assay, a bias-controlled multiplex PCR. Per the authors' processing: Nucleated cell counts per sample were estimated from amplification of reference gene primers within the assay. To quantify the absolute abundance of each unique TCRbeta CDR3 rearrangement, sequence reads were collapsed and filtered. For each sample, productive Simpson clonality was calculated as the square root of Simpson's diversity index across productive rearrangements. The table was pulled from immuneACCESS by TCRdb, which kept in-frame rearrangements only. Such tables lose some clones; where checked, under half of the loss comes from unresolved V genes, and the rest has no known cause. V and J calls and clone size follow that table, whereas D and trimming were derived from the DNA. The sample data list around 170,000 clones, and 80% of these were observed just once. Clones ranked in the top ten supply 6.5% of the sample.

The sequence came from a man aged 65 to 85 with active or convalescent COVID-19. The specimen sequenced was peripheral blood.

The CDR3 region has the sequence CASSTGTSGGYPTQYF. The nucleotide sequence is TGTGCCAGCAGTACCGGGACTAGCGGGGGCTATCCCACGCAGTATTTT. The chain uses TRBV11-2 and TRBJ2-3; 14 nucleotides in the junction match TRBD2. Measured from the cysteine to the phenylalanine, the CDR3 is 16 residues long. Left in the record is the CDR3 DNA by itself, 48 bases read in frame from the first base. Reading the germline V gene gives CDR1 SGHAT and CDR2 FQNNGV. Germline trimming amounts to 6 bases on V and 9 bases on J, with 11 as the count of junction bases outside the gene matches.